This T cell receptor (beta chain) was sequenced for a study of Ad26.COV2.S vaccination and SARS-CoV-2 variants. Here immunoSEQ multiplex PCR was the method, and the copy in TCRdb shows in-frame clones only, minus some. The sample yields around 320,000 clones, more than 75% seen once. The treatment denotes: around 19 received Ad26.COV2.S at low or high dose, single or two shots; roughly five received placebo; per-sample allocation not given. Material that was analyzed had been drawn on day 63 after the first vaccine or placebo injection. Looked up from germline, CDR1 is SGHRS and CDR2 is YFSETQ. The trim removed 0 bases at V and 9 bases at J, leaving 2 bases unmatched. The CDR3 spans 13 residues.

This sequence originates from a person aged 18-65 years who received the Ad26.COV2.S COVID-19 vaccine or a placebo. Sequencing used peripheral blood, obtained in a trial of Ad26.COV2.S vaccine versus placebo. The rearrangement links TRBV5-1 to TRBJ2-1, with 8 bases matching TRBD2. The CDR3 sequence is CASSLGSGGEQFF. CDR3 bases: TGCGCCAGCAGCTTGGGGAGCGGGGGTGAGCAGTTCTTC. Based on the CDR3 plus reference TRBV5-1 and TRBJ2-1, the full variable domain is KAGVTQTPRYLIKTRGQQVTLSCSPISGHRSVSWYQQTPGQGLQFLFEYFSETQRNKGNFPGRFSGRQFSNSRSEMNVSTLELGDSALYLCASSLGSGGEQFFGPGTRLTVL.